One sample yielded the 10 T cell receptor beta chains listed below, sequenced in a study of T cell responses to AZD1222 COVID-19 vaccine. Measured with immunoSEQ multiplex PCR; TCRdb has only the in-frame clones, and not every one. The sample consists of around 150,000 clones, roughly 90% of them appearing once. The specimen comprised peripheral blood, sampled on day 0 of AZD1222 vaccination. The receptors were sampled from an adult in good health.

J is TRBJ2-7 and V is TRBV4-3, with 12 bases identical to TRBD2. Germline-derived CDR1 and CDR2 are LGHNA and YSLEER. Unmatched junction bases numbered 6, after V lost 0 bases and J lost 6 bases. This CDR3 comprises 16 residues. DNA for the CDR3: TGCGCCAGCAGCCAAGAATCGTCTAGCGGGAGGGGCGAGCAGTACTTC. Protein: CASSQESSSGRGEQYF.

In its sample, this clone was seen a few times. The chain recombines TRBV6-2 or TRBV6-3 with TRBJ2-7; D may be TRBD1 or TRBD2 (5 bases each). This CDR3 contains 14 residues. Germline assignment: CDR1 MNHEY and CDR2 SVGEGT. V was trimmed by 0 bases and J by 6 bases, leaving 12 bases between them. The CDR3 spells CASSYSGGEGEQYF. In DNA form, the CDR3 reads TGTGCCAGCAGTTACTCTGGGGGAGAAGGCGAGCAGTACTTC.

V is TRBV28 and J is TRBJ1-1; D not resolved. The ends were cut back, 3 bases at V and 4 bases at J, with 15 bases in the middle. The germline gives CDR1 MDHEN, CDR2 SYDVKM. The CDR3 is 15 amino acids. The CDR3 is CASSFRPGPRTEAFF. CDR3 nucleotides: TGTGCCAGCAGTTTCCGTCCTGGGCCGCGCACTGAAGCTTTCTTT.

This chain links TRBV6-5 with TRBJ1-1; no clear D. The V end lost 6 bases, the J end lost 1 base, and 12 bases lay between the germline ends. The length of the CDR3 is 14 residues. The germline V gene encodes CDR1 MNHEY and CDR2 SVGAGI. The CDR3 DNA sequence: TGTGCCAGCAGCCAACTGACCGAGAACACTGAAGCTTTCTTT. This codes for CASSQLTENTEAFF.

V usage is TRBV5-4 and J usage is TRBJ1-1; 10 bases match TRBD1. This CDR3 has 16 residues. The ends lost 4 bases at V and 3 bases at J; junction bases unmatched: 9. Germline V gene lookup returns CDR1 SGHNT and CDR2 YYREEE (reference sequence). CDR3 DNA: TGTGCCAGCAGCCTAAAACCGGGACAGGGGTACACTGAAGCTTTCTTT. This gives the protein CASSLKPGQGYTEAFF.

V is TRBV20-1 and J is TRBJ2-2, with a tentative D call TRBD2 (6 bases). The CDR3 is 14 residues long. CDR1 DFQATT and CDR2 SNEGSKA come from the germline V gene (reference sequence). Deletions cut 3 bases from V and 1 base from J, with 9 bases between. The CDR3: CSASLGGNTGELFF. The CDR3 nucleotides read TGCAGTGCTAGTCTGGGGGGGAACACCGGGGAGCTGTTTTTT.

This clone was found a few times. CDR3 in DNA: TGTGCCAGCAGCCGACAGGGGGCTAACAATCAGCCCCAGCATTTT. It codes for CASSRQGANNQPQHF. The genes are TRBV6-2 or TRBV6-3 and TRBJ1-5; 10 bases line up with TRBD1. Per the germline V gene, CDR1 is MNHEY and CDR2 is SVGEGT. V gave up 6 bases and J gave up 3 bases; unmatched junction bases: 5. The CDR3 runs to 15 residues.

The rearrangement links TRBV7-2 to TRBJ1-6; tentative D call: TRBD1 (5 bases). Trimming left V 2 bases short and J 6 bases short, with 14 bases between. The CDR3 has 16 residues. Germline CDR1 reads SGHTA; CDR2 reads FQGNSA. The CDR3 sequence: CASSLTLSTVNSPLHF. CDR3 nucleotide sequence: TGTGCCAGCAGCTTAACCCTTTCGACAGTTAATTCACCCCTCCACTTT.

The chain links TRBV3-1 (or the pseudogene TRBV3-2) to TRBJ2-7, with 9 bases lining up with TRBD1. The CDR3 spans 19 residues. Losses at the gene ends were 1 base for V and 2 bases for J; bases not matched to a gene: 15. The germline V gene has CDR1 LGHDT and CDR2 YNNKEL (reference sequence). CDR3 sequence: CASSQGGGQGRLYPYEQYF. The CDR3 DNA reads as TGTGCCAGCAGCCAAGGCGGGGGACAGGGACGGCTTTACCCCTACGAGCAGTACTTC.

The chain's CDR3 is CASSYDRGTEAFF. The CDR3 DNA is TGTGCCAGTAGCTACGACAGGGGCACTGAAGCTTTCTTT. The chain uses TRBV19 and TRBJ1-1, with TRBD1 identical over 8 bases. The V gene end was trimmed by 6 bases and the J gene end by 4 bases; junction bases not matched to a gene: 4. CDR1 is LNHDA, CDR2 SQIVND, per germline (reference sequence). This CDR3 region has 13 residues.